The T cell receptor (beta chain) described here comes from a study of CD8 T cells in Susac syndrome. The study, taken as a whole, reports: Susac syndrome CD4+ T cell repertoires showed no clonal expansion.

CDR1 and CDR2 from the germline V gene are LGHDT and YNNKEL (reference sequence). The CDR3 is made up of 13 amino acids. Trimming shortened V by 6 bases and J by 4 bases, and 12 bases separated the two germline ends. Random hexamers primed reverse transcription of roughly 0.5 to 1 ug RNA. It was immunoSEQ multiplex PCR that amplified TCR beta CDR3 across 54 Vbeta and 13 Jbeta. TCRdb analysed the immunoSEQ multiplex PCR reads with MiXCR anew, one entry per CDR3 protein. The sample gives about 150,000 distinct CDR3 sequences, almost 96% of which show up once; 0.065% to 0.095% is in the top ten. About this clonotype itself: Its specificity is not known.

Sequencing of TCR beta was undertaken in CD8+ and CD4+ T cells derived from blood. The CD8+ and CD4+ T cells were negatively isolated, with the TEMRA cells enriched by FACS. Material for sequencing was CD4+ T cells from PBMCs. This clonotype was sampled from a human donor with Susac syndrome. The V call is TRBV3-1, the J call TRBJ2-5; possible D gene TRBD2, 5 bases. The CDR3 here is CASRQRGGETQYF. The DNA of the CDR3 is TGTGCCAGCAGACAGCGTGGAGGAGAGACCCAGTACTTC.